This TCR beta chain came from a study of cytomegalovirus exposure and HLA in healthy donors. As for this clone: Its antigen is currently unknown.

In the PCR, 60 Vbeta and 13 Jbeta primers were used. Profiled with immunoSEQ multiplex PCR; TCRdb holds only in-frame clones, not every one. Of about 190,000 clones detected, 60% to 85% appear once; the ten largest clones hold less than 2%. Whole-study results and caveats: A classifier reportedly called cytomegalovirus status with high sensitivity and specificity.

CDR3 length: 12 amino acids. Germline V gene lookup returns CDR1 SGHTA and CDR2 FQGNSA. V lost 0 bases to trimming and J lost 8 bases, with 5 bases between them. The origin of this receptor is a woman in her late teens or twenties in good health and CMV-seronegative. The chain joins TRBV7-2 to TRBJ1-5, with D uncertain. Sequenced input: PBMCs. The CDR3 protein is CASSLALEPQHF. The CDR3, as DNA: TGTGCCAGCAGCTTAGCGCTAGAGCCCCAGCATTTT.